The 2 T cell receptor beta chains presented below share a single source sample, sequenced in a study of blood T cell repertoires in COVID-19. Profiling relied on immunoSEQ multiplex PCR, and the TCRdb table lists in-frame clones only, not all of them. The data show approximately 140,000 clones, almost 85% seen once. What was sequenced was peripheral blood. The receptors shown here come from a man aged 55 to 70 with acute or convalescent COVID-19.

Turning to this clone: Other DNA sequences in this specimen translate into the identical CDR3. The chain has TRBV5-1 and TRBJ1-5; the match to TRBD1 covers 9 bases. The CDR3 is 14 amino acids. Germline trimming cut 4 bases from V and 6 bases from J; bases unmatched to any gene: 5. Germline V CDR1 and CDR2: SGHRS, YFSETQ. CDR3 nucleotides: TGCGCCAGCAGCCCGGACAGGGGAGGTCAGCCCCAGCATTTT. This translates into CASSPDRGGQPQHF. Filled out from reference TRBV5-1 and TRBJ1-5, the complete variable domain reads KAGVTQTPRYLIKTRGQQVTLSCSPISGHRSVSWYQQTPGQGLQFLFEYFSETQRNKGNFPGRFSGRQFSNSRSEMNVSTLELGDSALYLCASSPDRGGQPQHFGDGTRLSIL.

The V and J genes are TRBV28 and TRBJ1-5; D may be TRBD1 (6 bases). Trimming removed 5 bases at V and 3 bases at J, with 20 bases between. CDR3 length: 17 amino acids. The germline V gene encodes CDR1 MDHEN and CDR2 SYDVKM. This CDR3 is CASSTPRGGSNNQPQHF. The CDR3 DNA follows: TGTGCCAGCAGTACACCCCGGGGGGGCAGCAACAATCAGCCCCAGCATTTT. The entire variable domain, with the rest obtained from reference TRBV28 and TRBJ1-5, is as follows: DVKVTQSSRYLVKRTGEKVFLECVQDMDHENMFWYRQDPGLGLRLIYFSYDVKMKEKGDIPEGYSVSREKKERFSLILESASTNQTSMYLCASSTPRGGSNNQPQHFGDGTRLSIL.